The text below deals with one T cell receptor (beta chain). This sample was included in a study of T cells in localized non-small cell lung cancer. Atypia-free adjacent lung was sampled at least 2 cm beyond the tumor margin. CDR1 is SGDLS and CDR2 is YYNGEE in the germline V gene. V gave up 5 bases and J gave up 3 bases, with 14 bases separating them. The CDR3 is 15 residues long. The method was immunoSEQ multiplex PCR; TCRdb's version includes in-frame clones alone and lacks a portion of them. The sample yields around 1,800 clones, around 31% seen once. The V and J genes are TRBV9 and TRBJ1-4; tentative D call: TRBD1 (5 bases). The TCR sequence derives from a woman aged 40 to 75 with stage I lung adenocarcinoma. This specimen consisted of normal lung tissue next to the tumor, obtained before any cancer treatment. The CDR3 protein is CASSGTTGSNEKLFF. The CDR3 nucleotides are TGTGCCAGCAGTGGGACGACGGGTTCTAATGAAAAACTGTTTTTT.